The 11 T cell receptor beta chains given below trace back to one sample, sequenced in a study of T cells after yellow fever vaccination. TCRdb reanalysed the 5' RACE reads using MiXCR and keeps one entry per CDR3 protein. The sample holds a few hundred thousand distinct CDR3 sequences; roughly 4% are singletons and the top ten take around 22%. The specimen was PBMCs, collected on the day of the yellow fever booster vaccination. All receptors derive from a man aged 18 to 35 who received the YFV17D yellow fever vaccine.

This clonotype was seen a few times. The CDR3, as DNA: TGTGCCAGCAGTACAGGGTACCGAAACACCATATATTTT. Amino acids: CASSTGYRNTIYF. The rearrangement joins TRBV6-5 to TRBJ1-3; maybe TRBD1 (6 bases). Germline CDR1 is MNHEY and CDR2 is SVGAGI. There are 13 residues in the CDR3. V lost 5 bases and J lost 5, with 10 bases in between.

The rearrangement uses TRBV5-5 and TRBJ2-7; possibly TRBD1 for D (6 bases). The V gene's germline CDR1 is SGHKS and CDR2 YYEKEE (reference sequence). CDR3 length equals 17 residues. V lost 0 bases and J 4 bases, leaving 20 bases between the germline ends. CDR3: CASSLGLLGQRIYEQYF. DNA of the CDR3: TGTGCCAGCAGCTTGGGCCTCCTTGGACAGAGGATTTACGAGCAGTACTTC.

This clonotype was counted at least ten times. V usage is TRBV12-3 or TRBV12-4 and J usage is TRBJ2-3; unclear D gene. The CDR3 runs to 15 residues. V dropped 1 base and J dropped 2 bases, with 10 bases sitting between them. Here the CDR3 DNA reads TGTGCCAGCAGTTTAGGGCTACGGGTCACAGATACGCAGTATTTT. This codes for CASSLGLRVTDTQYF.

The sample holds many counts of this clonotype. The J gene is TRBJ2-3, the V gene TRBV12-3 or TRBV12-4; D unresolved. The CDR3 is 17 amino acids. V gave up 4 bases and J gave up 0 bases, with 17 bases separating them. For the CDR3, the DNA is TGTGCCAGCAGTTATTTAGTTATGGCAGCTAGCACAGATACGCAGTATTTT. Protein sequence: CASSYLVMAASTDTQYF.

This clonotype was found many times. The J gene is TRBJ1-1, the V gene TRBV10-3; D is undetermined. The CDR3 extends over 15 amino acids. V was trimmed by 6 bases and J by 4 bases, leaving 18 bases between them. The V gene's germline CDR1 is ENHRY and CDR2 SYGVKD. CDR3 DNA sequence: TGTGCCATCAGGGACCTCCAAGGATGGTTCACTGAAGCTTTCTTT. Protein product: CAIRDLQGWFTEAFF.

To note about this clonotype: A junction end diverges from the germline sequence, so it may reflect a read error. For the CDR3, the DNA is TGTGCCATCAGCCCGAACGAAGAGACCCAGTACTTC. Its translation: CAISPNEETQYF. This sequence joins TRBV5-6 and TRBJ2-5; D gene uncertain. Germline values: CDR1 SGHDT, CDR2 YYEEEE. The CDR3 contains 12 residues.

This sequence joins TRBV7-9 and TRBJ1-2; D ambiguous. From germline, CDR1 is SEHNR and CDR2 FQNEAQ (reference sequence). CDR3 length equals 19 residues. V dropped 2 bases and J dropped 0 bases, with 22 bases sitting between them. The CDR3 DNA follows: TGTGCCAGCAGCTTACCCCTCACCATTGGCGGGCTTACTAACTATGGCTACACCTTC. It specifies CASSLPLTIGGLTNYGYTF.

This clonotype was observed a handful of times. The chain uses TRBV11-3 and TRBJ2-1, with TRBD1 as a possible D gene (6 bases). Germline V lookup: CDR1 SGHNT, CDR2 YENEEA. This CDR3 has 16 residues. Trimming stripped 3 bases from V and 2 bases from J, with 14 bases between. The CDR3 region has the DNA TGTGCCAGCAGCTTGTTCAGGGGCCCACCCTACAATGAGCAGTTCTTC. It yields the protein CASSLFRGPPYNEQFF. Filled out from reference TRBV11-3 and TRBJ2-1, the complete variable domain reads EAGVVQSPRYKIIEKKQPVAFWCNPISGHNTLYWYLQNLGQGPELLIRYENEEAVDDSQLPKDRFSAERLKGVDSTLKIQPAELGDSAVYLCASSLFRGPPYNEQFFGPGTRLTVL.

This clonotype was observed at least ten times. The chain uses TRBV23-1 and TRBJ2-4, with no clear D. TRBV23-1 belongs to the ORF category, with a function that is uncertain. The CDR3 loop spans 15 amino acids. V was clipped by 4 bases and J by 1 base, with 11 bases between them. The CDR3 here is CASSPDLGAKNIQYF. The DNA for the CDR3 is TGCGCCAGCAGTCCCGATTTGGGGGCCAAAAACATTCAGTACTTC.

This clonotype was detected a few times. V gene TRBV18 combines with J gene TRBJ1-1; no clear D. CDR3 length equals 14 residues. The germline V and J ends were trimmed by 3 bases and 5 bases, with 13 bases remaining between them. In germline, CDR1 is KGHSH, CDR2 LQKENI. The CDR3 sequence is CASSPQEAETEAFF. As DNA, the CDR3 is TGTGCCAGCTCACCCCAGGAGGCTGAGACTGAAGCTTTCTTT.

This chain joins TRBV27 and TRBJ1-1, with D uncertain. From germline, CDR1 is MNHEY and CDR2 SMNVEV (reference sequence). V lost 8 bases and J 7 bases, leaving 14 bases between the germline ends. The CDR3 totals 12 residues. CDR3 protein: CASSDTPGEAFF. For the CDR3, the DNA is TGTGCCAGCTCCGACACGCCGGGTGAAGCTTTCTTT.